This T cell receptor (beta chain) was sequenced during a study of low-dose radiotherapy and immunotherapy resistance in tumors. For the study at large: Intravenous cyclophosphamide 200 mg/m2 was given every two weeks, one day before radiation and immunotherapy.

cDNA synthesis used a TRAV/TRBV-specific primer set for both chains. With a constant-region primer and a V-primer adapter, TCRs were subjected to around 18 PCR cycles of amplification. After the mRNA was isolated, it was amplified using in vitro transcription. One entry per CDR3 protein, called by TCRdb with MiXCR from the reads. The sample comprises about 9,800 distinct CDR3 sequences, 35% to 50% of which are singletons, and approximately 6% rests with the top ten. The CDR3 contains 17 residues. Per the germline V gene, CDR1 is SGHRS and CDR2 is YFSETQ. V gave up 5 bases and J gave up 1 base; unmatched junction bases: 8.

The receptor was derived from a human donor with advanced metastatic prostate, ovarian, gallbladder or colorectal cancer (not recorded which). This table probably holds off-target reads from a library built for another chain. The rearrangement links TRBV5-1 to TRBJ2-1, with 11 bases lining up with TRBD2. The CDR3 loop reads CASRFAWTSGSYNEQFF. In DNA, the CDR3 is TGCGCCAGCAGATTTGCATGGACTAGCGGGTCCTACAATGAGCAGTTCTTC. Supplemented by reference TRBV5-1 and TRBJ2-1, the full variable domain reads KAGVTQTPRYLIKTRGQQVTLSCSPISGHRSVSWYQQTPGQGLQFLFEYFSETQRNKGNFPGRFSGRQFSNSRSEMNVSTLELGDSALYLCASRFAWTSGSYNEQFFGPGTRLTVL.